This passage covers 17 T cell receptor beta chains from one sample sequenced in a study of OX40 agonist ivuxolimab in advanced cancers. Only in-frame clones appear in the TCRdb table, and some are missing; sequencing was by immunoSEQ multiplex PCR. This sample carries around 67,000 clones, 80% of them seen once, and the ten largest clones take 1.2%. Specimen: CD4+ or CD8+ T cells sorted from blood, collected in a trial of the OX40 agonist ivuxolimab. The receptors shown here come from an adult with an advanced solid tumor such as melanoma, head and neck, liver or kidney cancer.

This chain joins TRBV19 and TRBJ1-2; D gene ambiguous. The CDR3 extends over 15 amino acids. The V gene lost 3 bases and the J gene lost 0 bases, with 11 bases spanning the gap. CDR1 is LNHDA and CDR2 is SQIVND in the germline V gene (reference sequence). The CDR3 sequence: CASSILGPSNYGYTF. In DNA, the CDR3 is TGTGCCAGTAGTATCTTGGGCCCTTCTAACTATGGCTACACCTTC.

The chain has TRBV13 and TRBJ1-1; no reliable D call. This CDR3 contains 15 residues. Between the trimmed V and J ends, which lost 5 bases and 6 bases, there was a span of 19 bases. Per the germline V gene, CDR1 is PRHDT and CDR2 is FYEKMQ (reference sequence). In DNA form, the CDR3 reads TGTGCCAGCAGCCCCACGGTCGGGGTTGCCGCTGAAGCTTTCTTT. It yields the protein CASSPTVGVAAEAFF.

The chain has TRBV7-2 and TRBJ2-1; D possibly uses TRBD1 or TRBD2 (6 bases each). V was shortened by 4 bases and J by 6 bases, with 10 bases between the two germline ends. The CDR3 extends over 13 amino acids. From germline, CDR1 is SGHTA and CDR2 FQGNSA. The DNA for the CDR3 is TGTGCCAGCAGCTGGGGGGCCCTCAATGAGCAGTTCTTC. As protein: CASSWGALNEQFF.

CDR3 bases: TGTGCCAGCAGTCGTTTCACAGGGAACACTGAAGCTTTCTTT. Translation: CASSRFTGNTEAFF. The chain joins TRBV9 to TRBJ1-1; D is possibly TRBD1 (5 bases). The CDR3 runs to 14 residues. V lost 5 bases to trimming and J lost 1 base, with 12 bases between them. CDR1 and CDR2 (germline): SGDLS, YYNGEE.

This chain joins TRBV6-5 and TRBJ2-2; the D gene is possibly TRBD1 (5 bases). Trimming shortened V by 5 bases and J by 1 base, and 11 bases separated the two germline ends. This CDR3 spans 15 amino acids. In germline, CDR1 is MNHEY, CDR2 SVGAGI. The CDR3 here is CASSRQTLNTGELFF. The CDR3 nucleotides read TGTGCCAGCAGTCGACAGACTCTGAACACCGGGGAGCTGTTTTTT.

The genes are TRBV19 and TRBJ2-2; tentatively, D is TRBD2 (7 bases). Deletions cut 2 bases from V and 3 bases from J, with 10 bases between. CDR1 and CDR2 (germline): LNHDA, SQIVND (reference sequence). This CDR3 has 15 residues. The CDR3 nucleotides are TGTGCCAGTAGTATACGAGGGGGGGACACCGGGGAGCTGTTTTTT. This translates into CASSIRGGDTGELFF.

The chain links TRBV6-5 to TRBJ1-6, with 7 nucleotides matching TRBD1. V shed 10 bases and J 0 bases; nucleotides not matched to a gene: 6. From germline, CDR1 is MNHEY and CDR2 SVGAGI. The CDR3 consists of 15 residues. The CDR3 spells CATRGTSSYNSPLHF. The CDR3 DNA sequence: TGTGCCACCAGGGGGACGAGCTCCTATAATTCACCCCTCCACTTT.

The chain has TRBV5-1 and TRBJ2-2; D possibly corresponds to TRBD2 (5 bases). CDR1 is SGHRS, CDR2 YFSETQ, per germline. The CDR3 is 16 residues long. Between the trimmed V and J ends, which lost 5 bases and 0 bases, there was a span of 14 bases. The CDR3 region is CASSMSGKTNTGELFF. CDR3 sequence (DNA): TGCGCCAGCAGTATGTCCGGGAAAACGAACACCGGGGAGCTGTTTTTT.

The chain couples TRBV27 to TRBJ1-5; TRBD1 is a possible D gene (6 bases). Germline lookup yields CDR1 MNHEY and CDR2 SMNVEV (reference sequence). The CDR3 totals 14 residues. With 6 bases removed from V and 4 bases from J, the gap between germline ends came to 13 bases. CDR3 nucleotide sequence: TGTGCCAGCAGCACCGGACAGTGGAATCAGCCCCAGCATTTT. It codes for CASSTGQWNQPQHF.

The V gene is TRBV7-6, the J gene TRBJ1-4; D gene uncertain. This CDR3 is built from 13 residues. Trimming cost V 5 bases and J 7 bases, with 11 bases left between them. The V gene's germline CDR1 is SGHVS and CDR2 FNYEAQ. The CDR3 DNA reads TGTGCCAGCAGCCATCCGACGACTGAAAAACTGTTTTTT. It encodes CASSHPTTEKLFF. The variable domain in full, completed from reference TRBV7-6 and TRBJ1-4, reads GAGVSQSPRYKVTKRGQDVALRCDPISGHVSLYWYRQALGQGPEFLTYFNYEAQQDKSGLPNDRFSAERPEGSISTLTIQRTEQRDSAMYRCASSHPTTEKLFFGSGTQLSVL.

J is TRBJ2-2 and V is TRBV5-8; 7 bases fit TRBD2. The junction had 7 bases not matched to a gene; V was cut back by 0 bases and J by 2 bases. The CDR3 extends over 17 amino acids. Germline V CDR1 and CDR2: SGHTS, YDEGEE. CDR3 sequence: CASSLVSGRANTGELFF. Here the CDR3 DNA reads TGTGCCAGCAGCTTGGTGTCAGGGAGGGCCAACACCGGGGAGCTGTTTTTT.

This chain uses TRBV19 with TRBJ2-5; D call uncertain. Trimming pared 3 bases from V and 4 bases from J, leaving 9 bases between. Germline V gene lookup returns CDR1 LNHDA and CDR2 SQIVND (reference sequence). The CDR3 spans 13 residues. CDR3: CASSIGRSETQYF. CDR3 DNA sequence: TGTGCCAGTAGTATCGGGCGGTCAGAGACCCAGTACTTC. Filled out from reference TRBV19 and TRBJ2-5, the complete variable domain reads DGGITQSPKYLFRKEGQNVTLSCEQNLNHDAMYWYRQDPGQGLRLIYYSQIVNDFQKGDIAEGYSVSREKKESFPLTVTSAQKNPTAFYLCASSIGRSETQYFGPGTRLLVL.

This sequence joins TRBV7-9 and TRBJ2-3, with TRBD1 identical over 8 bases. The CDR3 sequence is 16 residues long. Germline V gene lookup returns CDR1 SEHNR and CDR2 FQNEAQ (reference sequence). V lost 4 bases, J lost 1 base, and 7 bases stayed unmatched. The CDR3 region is CASSYPPGGGTDTQYF. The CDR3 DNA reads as TGTGCCAGCAGCTACCCCCCAGGGGGCGGCACAGATACGCAGTATTTT. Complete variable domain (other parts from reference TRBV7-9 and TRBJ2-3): DTGVSQNPRHKITKRGQNVTFRCDPISEHNRLYWYRQTLGQGPEFLTYFQNEAQLEKSRLLSDRFSAERPKGSFSTLEIQRTEQGDSAMYLCASSYPPGGGTDTQYFGPGTRLTVL.

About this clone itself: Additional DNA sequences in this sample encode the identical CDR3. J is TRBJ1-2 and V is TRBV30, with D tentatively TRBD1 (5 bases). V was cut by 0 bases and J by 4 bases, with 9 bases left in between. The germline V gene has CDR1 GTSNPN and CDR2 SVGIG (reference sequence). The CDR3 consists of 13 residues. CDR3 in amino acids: CAWSVQVTYGYTF. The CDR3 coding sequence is TGTGCCTGGAGTGTACAGGTTACCTATGGCTACACCTTC.

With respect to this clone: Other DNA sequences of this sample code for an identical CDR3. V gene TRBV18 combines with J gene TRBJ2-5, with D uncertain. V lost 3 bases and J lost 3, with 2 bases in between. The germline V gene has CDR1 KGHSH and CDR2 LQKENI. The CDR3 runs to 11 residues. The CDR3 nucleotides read TGTGCCAGCTCACCCAAAGAGACCCAGTACTTC. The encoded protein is CASSPKETQYF.

CDR3 region: CASSLGGRSTDTQYF. The CDR3 DNA sequence: TGCGCCAGCAGCTTGGGAGGGCGCAGCACAGATACGCAGTATTTT. V and J are TRBV5-1 and TRBJ2-3, with a weak D call TRBD2 (5 bases). This CDR3 region has 15 residues. V lost 0 bases, J lost 0 bases, and 8 bases lay in between. Looked up from germline, CDR1 is SGHRS and CDR2 is YFSETQ.

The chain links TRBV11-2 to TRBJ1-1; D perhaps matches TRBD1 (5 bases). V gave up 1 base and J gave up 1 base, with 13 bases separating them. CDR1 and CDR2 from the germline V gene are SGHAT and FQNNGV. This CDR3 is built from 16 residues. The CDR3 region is CASSLGRGKGNTEAFF. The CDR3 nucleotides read TGTGCCAGCAGCTTAGGACGGGGCAAGGGGAACACTGAAGCTTTCTTT.